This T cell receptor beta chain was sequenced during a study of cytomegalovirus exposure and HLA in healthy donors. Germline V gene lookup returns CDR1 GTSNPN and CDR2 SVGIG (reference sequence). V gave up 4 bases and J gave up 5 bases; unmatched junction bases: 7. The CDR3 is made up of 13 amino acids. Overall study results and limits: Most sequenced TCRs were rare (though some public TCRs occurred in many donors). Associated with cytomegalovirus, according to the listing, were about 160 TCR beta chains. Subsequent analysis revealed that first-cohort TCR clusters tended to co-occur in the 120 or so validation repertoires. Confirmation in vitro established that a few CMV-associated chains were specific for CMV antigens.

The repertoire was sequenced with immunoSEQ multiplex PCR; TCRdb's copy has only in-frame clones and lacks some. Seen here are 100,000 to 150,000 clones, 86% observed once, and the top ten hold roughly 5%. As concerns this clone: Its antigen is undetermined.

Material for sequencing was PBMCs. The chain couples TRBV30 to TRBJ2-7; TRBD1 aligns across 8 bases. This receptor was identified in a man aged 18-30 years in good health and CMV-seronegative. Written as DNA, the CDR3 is TGTGCCTGGAACCCGGACAGGGCTAACGAGCAGTACTTC. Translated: CAWNPDRANEQYF.